A selection of T cell receptor beta chains follows, all from one sample in a study of PD-L1 blockade in urothelial cancer. Assay used: immunoSEQ multiplex PCR; TCRdb lists only in-frame clones, some missing. The sample yields 50,000 or so clones, around 84% seen once. This specimen consisted of PBMCs, obtained around atezolizumab (anti-PD-L1) treatment. Receptors originate from a man between 60 and 70 years old with urothelial cancer. CDR3s include the opening cysteine and the closing phenylalanine or tryptophan. The D gene is left open where the match is weak. Rows give clone size only sometimes, using once, few, many, or a class for an expanded clone.

v_call	j_call	clone_size	d_call	cdr3_aa	cdr3_nt
TRBV12-5	TRBJ2-3	.	.	CASGSYRARTDTQYF	TGTGCTAGTGGTTCGTACAGGGCCCGCACAGATACGCAGTATTTT
TRBV29-1	TRBJ1-4	.	TRBD1	CSVEGVRTGYGKLFF	TGCAGCGTTGAAGGGGTAAGGACAGGGTATGGAAAACTGTTTTTT
TRBV7-3	TRBJ2-7	.	.	CASSAKPSGYEQYF	TGTGCCAGCAGCGCCAAGCCCTCGGGATACGAGCAGTACTTC
TRBV5-1	TRBJ2-7	.	.	CASSLAGRTYEQYF	TGCGCCAGCAGCTTGGCGGGGAGAACCTACGAGCAGTACTTC
TRBV5-8	TRBJ2-5	.	TRBD1	CASRGTGGRGETQYF	TGTGCCAGCAGAGGGACAGGGGGGCGAGGAGAGACCCAGTACTTC
TRBV10-3	TRBJ2-7	.	TRBD2	CAISEQLAGPIGEQYF	TGTGCCATCAGTGAGCAACTAGCGGGACCCATCGGGGAGCAGTACTTC
TRBV7-9	TRBJ1-1	.	.	CASSLLIGAHTEAFF	TGTGCCAGCAGCTTACTTATAGGGGCCCACACTGAAGCTTTCTTT
TRBV7-3	TRBJ1-1	.	.	CASSLLAYTEAFF	TGTGCCAGCAGCTTACTGGCCTACACTGAAGCTTTCTTT
TRBV7-2	TRBJ2-7	.	.	CASSLAWGEYEQYF	TGTGCCAGCAGCTTAGCGTGGGGCGAATACGAGCAGTACTTC
TRBV27	TRBJ2-7	.	TRBD2	CASSPRTSGRFYYEQYF	TGTGCCAGCAGTCCCCGGACTAGCGGGAGGTTTTACTACGAGCAGTACTTC
TRBV4-3	TRBJ2-2	.	TRBD2	CASSQFLAGGTGGGELFF	TGCGCCAGCAGCCAATTTCTAGCGGGGGGAACAGGGGGCGGGGAGCTGTTTTTT
TRBV2	TRBJ2-7	.	.	CASRLAQNSYEQYF	TGTGCCAGCAGGCTAGCGCAAAACTCCTACGAGCAGTACTTC
TRBV5-4	TRBJ2-3	.	TRBD1	CASRPGGIGDTQYF	TGTGCCAGCAGGCCAGGGGGCATAGGAGATACGCAGTATTTT
TRBV27	TRBJ2-5	once	TRBD1	CASSSIGTGVETQYF	TGTGCCAGCAGTTCTATCGGGACAGGGGTTGAGACCCAGTACTTC
TRBV11-2	TRBJ2-7	.	TRBD1	CASSRTGTGSYEQYF	TGTGCCAGCAGCCGCACCGGGACAGGCTCCTACGAGCAGTACTTC